These 6 T cell receptor beta chains were sequenced from one sample in a study of TIL therapy for anti-PD-1-resistant metastatic lung cancer. The libraries were made with immunoSEQ v3. Assay: immunoSEQ multiplex PCR; the TCRdb copy retains only in-frame clones and omits some. There are about 48,000 clones in the sample; roughly 70% occur only once, and about 6% lies in the top ten. Time point here: pre-treatment sample, taken before nivolumab and TIL therapy. Pleural nodules or supraclavicular lymph nodes made up most of the excised metastases sampled. Sequencing was performed on tumor tissue, taken at baseline. The receptors were sampled from a person aged 25 to 79 with non-small cell lung cancer.

This chain joins TRBV5-1 and TRBJ2-2; tentative D call: TRBD1 (6 bases). V was clipped by 1 base and J by 6 bases, with 10 bases between them. From germline, CDR1 is SGHRS and CDR2 YFSETQ. There are 14 residues in the CDR3. CDR3 DNA sequence: TGCGCCAGCAGCTTGATCGAGGGGGCCGGGGAGCTGTTTTTT. Translated, it gives CASSLIEGAGELFF.

The chain uses TRBV5-1 and TRBJ2-3; the D is unclear. V was trimmed by 1 base and J by 1 base, leaving 7 bases between them. The CDR3 is 14 amino acids. From germline, CDR1 is SGHRS and CDR2 YFSETQ. The CDR3 nucleotides read TGCGCCAGCAGCTTGACATCGGGCACAGATACGCAGTATTTT. It translates to CASSLTSGTDTQYF.

The CDR3 DNA reads as TGTGCCAGCAGCTTGGGCAGGGGGCATGGTGAAGCTTTCTTT. Encoded protein: CASSLGRGHGEAFF. The chain combines TRBV7-2 with TRBJ1-1, with 8 bases fitting TRBD1. The germline CDR1 and CDR2 sequences are SGHTA and FQGNSA. The length of the CDR3 is 14 residues. The ends lost 3 bases at V and 7 bases at J; junction bases unmatched: 7. Supplemented by reference TRBV7-2 and TRBJ1-1, the full variable domain reads GAGVSQSPSNKVTEKGKDVELRCDPISGHTALYWYRQSLGQGLEFLIYFQGNSAPDKSGLPSDRFSAERTGGSVSTLTIQRTQQEDSAVYLCASSLGRGHGEAFFGQGTRLTVV.

This chain joins TRBV6-5 and TRBJ2-7; TRBD1 agrees at 8 bases. The CDR3 length is 15 residues. V was pared by 6 bases and J by 7 bases, with 14 bases of the junction left unmatched. CDR1 MNHEY and CDR2 SVGAGI come from the germline V gene. CDR3 DNA: TGTGCCAGCAGGGCCCAGGGGGCGCGTTCTAGGGAGCAGTACTTC. Protein sequence: CASRAQGARSREQYF.

The rearrangement joins TRBV5-6 to TRBJ2-5; D gene unclear. The CDR3 covers 13 residues. V shed 4 bases and J shed 4 bases, with 11 bases lying between them. CDR1 and CDR2 (germline): SGHDT, YYEEEE. Written as DNA, the CDR3 is TGTGCCAGCAGCCCGGTGGTGCGAGAGACCCAGTACTTC. This translates into CASSPVVRETQYF.

The V gene is TRBV10-2, the J gene TRBJ2-3, with a tentative D call TRBD1 (7 bases). The V gene lost 10 bases and the J gene lost 3 bases, with 17 bases spanning the gap. CDR1 and CDR2 (germline): WSHSY, SAAADI. The CDR3 contains 14 residues. CDR3 coding DNA: TGCGCCAACAGGGGCGGAGGGGGTACAGATACGCAGTATTTT. Encoded protein: CANRGGGGTDTQYF.